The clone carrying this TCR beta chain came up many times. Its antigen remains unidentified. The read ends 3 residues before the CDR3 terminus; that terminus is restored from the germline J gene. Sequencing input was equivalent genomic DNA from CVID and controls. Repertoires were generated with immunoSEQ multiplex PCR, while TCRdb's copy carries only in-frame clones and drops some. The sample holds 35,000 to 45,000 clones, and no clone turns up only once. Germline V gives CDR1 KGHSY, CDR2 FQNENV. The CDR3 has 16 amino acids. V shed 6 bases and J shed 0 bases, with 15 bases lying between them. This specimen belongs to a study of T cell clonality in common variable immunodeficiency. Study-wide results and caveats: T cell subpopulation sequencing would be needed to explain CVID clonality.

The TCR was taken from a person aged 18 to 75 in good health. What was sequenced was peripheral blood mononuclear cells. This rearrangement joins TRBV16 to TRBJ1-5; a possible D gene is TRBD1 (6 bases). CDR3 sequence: CASSRGQFRSNQPQHF. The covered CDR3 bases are TGTGCCAGCAGTCGCGGACAGTTCCGTAGCAATCAGCCC.